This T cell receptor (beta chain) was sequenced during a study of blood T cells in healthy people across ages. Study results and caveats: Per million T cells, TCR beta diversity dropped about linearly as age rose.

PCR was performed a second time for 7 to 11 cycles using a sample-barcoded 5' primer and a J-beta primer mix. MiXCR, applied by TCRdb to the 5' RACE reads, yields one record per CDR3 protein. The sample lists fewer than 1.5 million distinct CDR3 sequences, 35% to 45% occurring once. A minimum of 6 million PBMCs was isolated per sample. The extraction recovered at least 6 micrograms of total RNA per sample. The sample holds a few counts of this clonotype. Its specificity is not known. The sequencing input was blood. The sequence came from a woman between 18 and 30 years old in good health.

For the CDR3, the DNA is TGCAGTGCTGTCGGGACTAGCGGGACCCCTCCCTACAATGAGCAGTTCTTC. Translating gives CSAVGTSGTPPYNEQFF. The chain has TRBV20-1 and TRBJ2-1; 13 positions match TRBD2. CDR1 is DFQATT, CDR2 SNEGSKA, per germline (reference sequence). The CDR3 consists of 17 residues. V was clipped by 5 bases and J by 2 bases; unmatched bases: 9.